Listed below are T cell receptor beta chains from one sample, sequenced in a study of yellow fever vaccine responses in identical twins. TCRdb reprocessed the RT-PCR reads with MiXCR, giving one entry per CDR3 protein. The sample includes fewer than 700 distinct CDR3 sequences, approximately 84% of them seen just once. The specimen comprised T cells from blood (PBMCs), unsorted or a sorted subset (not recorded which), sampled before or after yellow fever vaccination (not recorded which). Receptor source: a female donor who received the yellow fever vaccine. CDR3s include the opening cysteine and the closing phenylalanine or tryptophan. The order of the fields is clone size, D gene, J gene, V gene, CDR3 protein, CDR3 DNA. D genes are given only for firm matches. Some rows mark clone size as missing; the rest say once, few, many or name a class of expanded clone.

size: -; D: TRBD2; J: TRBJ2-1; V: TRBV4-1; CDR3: CASRLVAGRSNEQFF; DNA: TGCGCCAGCAGGTTGGTAGCCGGGAGGTCAAATGAGCAGTTCTTC
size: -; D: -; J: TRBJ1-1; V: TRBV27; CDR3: CTSTHYREGIPEAFF; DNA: TGCACCAGCACTCACTACAGGGAGGGAATACCTGAAGCTTTCTTT
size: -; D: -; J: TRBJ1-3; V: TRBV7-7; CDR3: CASSHRDSDSGNTIYF; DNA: TGTGCTAGCAGCCACCGAGACAGCGACTCTGGAAACACCATATATTTT
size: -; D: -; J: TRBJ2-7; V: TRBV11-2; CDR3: CASSLRLDSYEQYF; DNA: TGTGCCAGCAGCCTACGCCTAGACTCCTACGAGCAGTACTTC
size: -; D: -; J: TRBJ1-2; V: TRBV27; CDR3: CASSLSRGGYGYTF; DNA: TGTGCCAGCAGTTTATCGAGGGGGGGCTATGGCTACACCTTC
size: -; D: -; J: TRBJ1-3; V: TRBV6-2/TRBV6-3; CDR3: CASSYSGPLSGNTIYF; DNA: TGTGCCAGCAGTTATTCGGGACCGCTCTCTGGAAACACCATATATTTT
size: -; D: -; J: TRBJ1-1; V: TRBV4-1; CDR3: CASSQASRMGGTEAFF; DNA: TGCGCCAGCAGCCAAGCTTCGCGGATGGGTGGCACTGAAGCTTTCTTT
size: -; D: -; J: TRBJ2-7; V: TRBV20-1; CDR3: CSARDPRPSSYEQYF; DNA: TGCAGTGCTAGAGATCCGAGACCCAGCTCCTACGAGCAGTACTTC
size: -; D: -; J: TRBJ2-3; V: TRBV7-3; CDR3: CASSLNVGQGDTQYF; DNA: TGTGCCAGCAGCTTAAACGTGGGCCAGGGAGATACGCAGTATTTT
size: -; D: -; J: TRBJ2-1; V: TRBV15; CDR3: CATSRANGNEQFF; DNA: TGTGCCACCAGCAGAGCGAATGGGAATGAGCAGTTCTTC
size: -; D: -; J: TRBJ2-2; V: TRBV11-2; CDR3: CASQEQGYTGELFF; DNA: TGTGCCAGCCAGGAACAGGGATACACCGGGGAGCTGTTTTTT
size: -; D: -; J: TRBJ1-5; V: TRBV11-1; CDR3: CASSLTIGINQPQHF; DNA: TGTGCCAGCAGCTTAACGATCGGGATCAATCAGCCCCAGCATTTT
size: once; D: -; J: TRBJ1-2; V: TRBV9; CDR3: CASSVESPVGGYTF; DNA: TGTGCCAGCAGCGTAGAGAGCCCTGTAGGTGGCTACACCTTC
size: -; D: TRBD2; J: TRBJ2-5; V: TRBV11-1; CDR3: CASSSLAGEETQYF; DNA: TGTGCCAGCAGCTCCCTAGCGGGAGAAGAGACCCAGTACTTC
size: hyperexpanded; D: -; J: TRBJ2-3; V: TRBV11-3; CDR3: CASSLQGDTQYF; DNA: TGTGCCAGCAGCTTGCAGGGAGATACGCAGTATTTT
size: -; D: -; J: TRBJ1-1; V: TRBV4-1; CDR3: CASSLEYREGTEAFF; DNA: TGCGCCAGCAGCCTAGAGTACAGGGAGGGCACTGAAGCTTTCTTT
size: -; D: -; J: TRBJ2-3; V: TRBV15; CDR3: CATNPGESTDTQYF; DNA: TGTGCCACCAACCCGGGGGAGAGCACAGATACGCAGTATTTT
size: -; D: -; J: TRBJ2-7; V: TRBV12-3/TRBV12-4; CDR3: CASSLVQSTEQYF; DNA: TGTGCCAGCAGTTTGGTGCAGTCCACCGAGCAGTACTTC
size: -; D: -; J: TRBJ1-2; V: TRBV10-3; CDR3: CAISTARGVGNYGYTF; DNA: TGTGCCATCAGTACCGCCAGGGGCGTTGGGAACTATGGCTACACCTTC
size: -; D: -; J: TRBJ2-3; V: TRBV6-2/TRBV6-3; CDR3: CASSYGGETQYF; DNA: TGTGCCAGCAGTTACGGTGGCGAAACGCAGTATTTT
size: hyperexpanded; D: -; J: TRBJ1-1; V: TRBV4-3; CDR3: CASSQEAESEAFF; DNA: TGCGCCAGCAGCCAAGAAGCAGAGTCTGAAGCTTTCTTT
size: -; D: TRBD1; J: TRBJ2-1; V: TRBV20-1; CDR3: CSARDFPGQGNFNEQFF; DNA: TGCAGTGCTAGAGATTTCCCGGGACAGGGGAACTTCAATGAGCAGTTCTTC
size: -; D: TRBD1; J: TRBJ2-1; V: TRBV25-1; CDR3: CASSAQGQGHNEQFF; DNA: TGTGCCAGCAGTGCCCAGGGACAGGGTCACAATGAGCAGTTCTTC
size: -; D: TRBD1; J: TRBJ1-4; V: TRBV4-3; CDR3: CASSQGTGTVNEKLFF; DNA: TGCGCCAGCAGCCAAGGGACCGGGACAGTTAATGAAAAACTGTTTTTT
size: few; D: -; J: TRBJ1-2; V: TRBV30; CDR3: CAWSVEAEYGYTF; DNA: TGTGCCTGGAGTGTAGAGGCCGAGTATGGCTACACCTTC
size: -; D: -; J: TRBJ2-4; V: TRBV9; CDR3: CASSVDDTNIQYF; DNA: TGTGCCAGCAGCGTAGATGACACGAACATTCAGTACTTC
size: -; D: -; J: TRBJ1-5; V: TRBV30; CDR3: CAWSVRVGQPQHF; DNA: TGTGCCTGGAGCGTTCGGGTTGGACAGCCCCAGCATTTT
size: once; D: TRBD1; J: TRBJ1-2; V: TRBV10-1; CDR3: CASTQGRGYGYTF; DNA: TGCGCCAGCACACAGGGGCGGGGGTATGGCTACACCTTC
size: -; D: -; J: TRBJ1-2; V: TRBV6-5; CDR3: CASSYQGGSSYGYTF; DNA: TGTGCCAGCAGTTACCAAGGCGGATCCTCCTATGGCTACACCTTC
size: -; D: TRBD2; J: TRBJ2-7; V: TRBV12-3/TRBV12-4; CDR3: CASSSVGLYYEQYF; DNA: TGTGCCAGCAGTTCGGTGGGACTATACTACGAGCAGTACTTC
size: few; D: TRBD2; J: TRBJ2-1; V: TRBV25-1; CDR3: CASSEPGTSGSNEQFF; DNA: TGTGCCAGCAGTGAACCGGGGACTAGCGGGAGCAATGAGCAGTTCTTC
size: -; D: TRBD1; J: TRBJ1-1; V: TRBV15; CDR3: CATSSAGTGGHTEAFF; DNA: TGTGCCACCAGCAGCGCCGGGACAGGGGGGCACACTGAAGCTTTCTTT
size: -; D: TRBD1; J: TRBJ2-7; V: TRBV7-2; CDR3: CASSLAVDRTYEQYF; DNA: TGTGCCAGCAGCTTAGCGGTGGACAGGACCTACGAGCAGTACTTC
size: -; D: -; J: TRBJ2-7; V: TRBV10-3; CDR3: CAISGGQGSVNEQYF; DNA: TGTGCCATCAGTGGCGGGCAGGGGAGTGTCAACGAGCAGTACTTC
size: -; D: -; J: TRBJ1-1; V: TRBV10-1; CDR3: CASSDKGYSTEAFF; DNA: TGCGCCAGCAGTGATAAGGGGTACAGCACTGAAGCTTTCTTT
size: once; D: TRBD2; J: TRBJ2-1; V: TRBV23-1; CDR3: CASSQSSLAGALFYNEQFF; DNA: TGCGCCAGCAGTCAATCGTCTCTAGCGGGAGCACTATTCTACAATGAGCAGTTCTTC
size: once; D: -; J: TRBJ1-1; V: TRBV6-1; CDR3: CASSAGPLTEAFF; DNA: TGTGCCAGCAGTGCGGGCCCGCTCACTGAAGCTTTCTTT
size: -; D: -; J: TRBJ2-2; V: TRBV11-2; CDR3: CASTDGRKLFF; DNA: TGTGCCAGCACCGATGGCCGGAAGCTGTTTTTT
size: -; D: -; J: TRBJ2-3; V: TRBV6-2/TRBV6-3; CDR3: CASSYSRGQSTDTQYF; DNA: TGTGCCAGCAGTTACTCTCGGGGTCAAAGCACAGATACGCAGTATTTT
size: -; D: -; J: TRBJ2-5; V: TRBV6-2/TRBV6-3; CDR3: CASSYSLAPQMYQETQYF; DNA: TGTGCCAGCAGTTACTCGCTAGCGCCCCAGATGTACCAAGAGACCCAGTACTTC
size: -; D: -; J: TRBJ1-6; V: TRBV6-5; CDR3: CASSSGGLNSPLHF; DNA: TGTGCCAGCAGTTCGGGGGGACTCAATTCACCCCTCCACTTT
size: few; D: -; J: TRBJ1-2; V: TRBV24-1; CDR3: CATSDTYGYTF; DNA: TGTGCCACCAGTGACACCTATGGCTACACCTTC
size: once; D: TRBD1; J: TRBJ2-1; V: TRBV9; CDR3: CASSRTGQGLGEQFF; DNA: TGTGCCAGCAGCAGAACGGGACAGGGTCTCGGTGAGCAGTTCTTC
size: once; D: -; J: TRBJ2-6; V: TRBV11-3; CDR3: CASSDWDSGANVLTF; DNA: TGTGCCAGCAGCGATTGGGATTCTGGGGCCAACGTCCTGACTTTC
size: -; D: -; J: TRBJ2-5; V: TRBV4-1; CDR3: CASSQDGFQETQYF; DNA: TGCGCCAGCAGCCAAGATGGGTTCCAAGAGACCCAGTACTTC
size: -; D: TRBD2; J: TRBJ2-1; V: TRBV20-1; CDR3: CSASGQGGGRSYNEQFF; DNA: TGCAGTGCTAGTGGGCAGGGCGGCGGGAGATCCTACAATGAGCAGTTCTTC